This T cell receptor beta chain was recorded in a study of blood T cell repertoires in COVID-19. J gave up 0 bases and V 5 bases, and 5 bases lay outside the gene matches. Germline V lookup: CDR1 SSHAT, CDR2 FNYEAQ (reference sequence). The CDR3 extends over 15 amino acids. This clone was found once. Original processing methods: By means of reference gene primer amplification, nucleated cell counts were estimated. This table comes from immunoSEQ multiplex PCR, and its TCRdb copy is limited to in-frame clones, with some not included. V, J and clone size are taken as reported in that table, and D and trimming were inferred from the DNA itself. The table lists about 120,000 clones, around 87% of them singletons.

The sequence derives from a woman aged 70 to 79 with acute or convalescent COVID-19. Sequenced input: peripheral blood. The V and J genes are TRBV7-7 and TRBJ1-1; 8 nucleotides align to TRBD1. The CDR3 region is CASSGGDRLNTEAFF. The DNA for the CDR3 is TGTGCCAGCAGCGGGGGGGACAGGTTGAACACTGAAGCTTTCTTT.